A selection of T cell receptor beta chains follows, all from one sample in a study of CD8+ T cells in alopecia areata. Here immunoSEQ multiplex PCR was the method, and the copy in TCRdb shows in-frame clones only, minus some. The data hold a few hundred thousand clones, with just over 55% observed a single time. The sequenced sample was CD8+ T cells sorted from blood. Every receptor here comes from a human donor in good health. Each CDR3 is given with its conserved first and last residue. The D gene is left open where the match is weak. Where a row states a size, it is once, few, many or the class of an expanded clone; other rows omit it.

clone size	V gene	D gene	J gene	CDR3 protein	CDR3 DNA
-	TRBV2	-	TRBJ1-2	CASSEALGGNYGYTF	TGTGCCAGCAGTGAAGCGCTTGGCGGGAACTATGGCTACACCTTC
-	TRBV4-1	-	TRBJ2-2	CASSQIGQATGELFF	TGCGCCAGCAGCCAGATCGGCCAGGCCACCGGGGAGCTGTTTTTT
-	TRBV29-1	-	TRBJ1-2	CSDGPSGTNYGYTF	TGCAGCGATGGACCATCCGGGACTAACTATGGCTACACCTTC
-	TRBV27	TRBD2	TRBJ2-7	CASSPGGPQKSEQYF	TGTGCCAGCAGCCCGGGGGGGCCCCAAAAGAGCGAGCAGTACTTC
-	TRBV29-1	TRBD2	TRBJ2-1	CSVESVLADYNEQFF	TGCAGCGTTGAAAGTGTACTAGCGGATTACAATGAGCAGTTCTTC
-	TRBV13	TRBD2	TRBJ2-5	CASSPGGSAGETQYF	TGTGCCAGCAGCCCCGGGGGGAGTGCAGGGGAGACCCAGTACTTC
-	TRBV4-1	TRBD1	TRBJ1-6	CASSQRQGRDSPLHF	TGCGCCAGCAGCCAGCGACAGGGAAGGGATTCACCCCTCCACTTT
-	TRBV9	TRBD2	TRBJ2-7	CASSGSGGGNEQYF	TGTGCCAGCAGCGGTAGCGGGGGAGGCAACGAGCAGTACTTC
-	TRBV5-6	-	TRBJ1-1	CASSWGGDTEAFF	TGTGCCAGCAGCTGGGGTGGGGACACTGAAGCTTTCTTT
-	TRBV27	-	TRBJ2-1	CASSLSQYNEQFF	TGTGCCAGCAGTTTAAGCCAGTACAATGAGCAGTTCTTC
few	TRBV11-2	-	TRBJ2-2	CASSSLLGELFF	TGTGCCAGCAGTTCGCTTCTGGGCGAGCTGTTTTTT
few	TRBV29-1	TRBD1	TRBJ1-6	CSVIEQGNSPLHF	TGCAGCGTGATCGAACAGGGGAATTCACCCCTCCACTTT
-	TRBV7-3	TRBD2	TRBJ2-3	CASSLGLDPTQYF	TGTGCCAGCAGCTTGGGACTAGATCCTACGCAGTATTTT
-	TRBV27	-	TRBJ2-1	CASSFTSTNYNEQFF	TGTGCCAGCAGTTTCACCTCGACGAATTACAATGAGCAGTTCTTC
-	TRBV10-2	-	TRBJ2-1	CASTVGGPSYNEQFF	TGCGCCAGCACAGTGGGGGGGCCCTCCTACAATGAGCAGTTCTTC
few	TRBV2	TRBD2	TRBJ2-7	CASTLTSGGSQSYEQYF	TGTGCCAGCACTCTGACTAGCGGGGGTTCCCAATCCTACGAGCAGTACTTC
-	TRBV7-8	-	TRBJ1-5	CASSGGTNQPQHF	TGTGCCAGCAGCGGGGGAACAAATCAGCCCCAGCATTTT
-	TRBV5-6	-	TRBJ1-5	CASSQRGHNQPQHF	TGTGCCAGCAGCCAGCGCGGACACAATCAGCCCCAGCATTTT
once	TRBV5-6	TRBD1	TRBJ1-5	CASSLQGAGIWPQHF	TGTGCCAGCAGTCTTCAGGGGGCTGGAATTTGGCCCCAGCATTTT
-	TRBV2	-	TRBJ1-1	CASSEGYSDNTEAFF	TGTGCCAGCAGTGAAGGGTACAGTGATAACACTGAAGCTTTCTTT
-	TRBV7-9	-	TRBJ1-2	CASSLWDTGYTF	TGTGCCAGCAGCTTATGGGACACTGGCTACACCTTC
-	TRBV27	TRBD2	TRBJ2-3	CASSPETSPADTQYF	TGTGCCAGCAGTCCCGAGACTAGCCCAGCAGATACGCAGTATTTT
-	TRBV6-1	-	TRBJ1-5	CASSESGRTQPQHF	TGTGCCAGCAGTGAATCCGGGAGGACCCAGCCCCAGCATTTT
-	TRBV11-3	-	TRBJ2-3	CASSSPPTDTQYF	TGTGCCAGCAGCTCTCCCCCCACAGATACGCAGTATTTT
once	TRBV30	-	TRBJ2-1	CAWGPGREQFF	TGTGCCTGGGGACCAGGACGAGAGCAGTTCTTC
-	TRBV2	-	TRBJ2-7	CASSGRDNYEQYF	TGTGCCAGCTCCGGCAGGGACAACTACGAGCAGTACTTC
-	TRBV5-1	TRBD2	TRBJ2-3	CASSPKTSGGADTQYF	TGCGCCAGCAGCCCGAAAACTAGCGGGGGGGCTGATACGCAGTATTTT
-	TRBV25-1	-	TRBJ2-1	CASSHNLAKQFF	TGTGCCAGCAGTCATAACCTAGCTAAGCAGTTCTTC
-	TRBV5-6	-	TRBJ2-4	CASSGLAKNIQYF	TGTGCCAGCAGTGGGCTGGCCAAAAACATTCAGTACTTC
-	TRBV5-6	TRBD2	TRBJ2-7	CASSPGLGDYEQYF	TGTGCCAGCAGCCCAGGACTAGGGGACTACGAGCAGTACTTC
-	TRBV5-1	TRBD1	TRBJ2-7	CASSYGQGRHEQYF	TGCGCCAGCAGCTATGGACAGGGCCGGCACGAGCAGTACTTC
-	TRBV6-6	TRBD1	TRBJ1-2	CASSYSDRGSDGYTF	TGTGCCAGCAGTTACTCTGACAGGGGTTCGGATGGCTACACCTTC
-	TRBV4-1	-	TRBJ1-1	CASSQDGDSEAFF	TGCGCCAGCAGCCAAGATGGAGACTCTGAAGCTTTCTTT
few	TRBV7-9	-	TRBJ1-3	CASRPGTPGNTIYF	TGTGCCAGCAGACCCGGGACCCCTGGAAACACCATATATTTT
-	TRBV5-6	-	TRBJ2-7	CASSLDSAGTSYEQYF	TGTGCCAGCAGCTTGGATTCAGCCGGGACCTCCTACGAGCAGTACTTC
-	TRBV19	-	TRBJ1-1	CASRILHREAFF	TGTGCCAGTAGGATCCTCCACAGGGAAGCTTTCTTT
many	TRBV6-4	-	TRBJ1-1	CASSTTANTEAFF	TGTGCCAGCAGTACAACAGCGAACACTGAAGCTTTCTTT
-	TRBV30	-	TRBJ2-7	CASRLGDYEQYF	TGTGCCTCCCGATTGGGGGACTACGAGCAGTACTTC
-	TRBV4-2	-	TRBJ1-2	CASRSPGGPNYGYTF	TGTGCCAGCAGGAGCCCGGGGGGGCCTAACTATGGCTACACCTTC
few	TRBV27	-	TRBJ1-1	CASSPLGLNTEAFF	TGTGCCAGCAGTCCCCTTGGGCTGAACACTGAAGCTTTCTTT
-	TRBV27	-	TRBJ2-1	CASSLAVSYNEQFF	TGTGCCAGCAGTTTGGCAGTTTCCTACAATGAGCAGTTCTTC
-	TRBV29-1	-	TRBJ2-1	CSVEGTDNEQFF	TGCAGCGTTGAAGGGACGGACAATGAGCAGTTCTTC
-	TRBV29-1	TRBD2	TRBJ2-1	CSVAGGGPNNEQFF	TGCAGCGTTGCTGGCGGGGGGCCGAACAATGAGCAGTTCTTC
few	TRBV5-6	-	TRBJ2-4	CASSSGLAKNIQYF	TGTGCCAGCAGCTCTGGATTAGCCAAAAACATTCAGTACTTC
-	TRBV30	-	TRBJ2-1	CAWSETAYNEQFF	TGTGCCTGGAGTGAGACGGCCTACAATGAGCAGTTCTTC
-	TRBV4-1	-	TRBJ1-2	CASSQEVVGVGYTF	TGCGCCAGCAGCCAAGAAGTGGTGGGGGTCGGCTACACCTTC
few	TRBV29-1	TRBD1	TRBJ1-1	CSVPGTGNPAFF	TGCAGCGTCCCCGGGACAGGGAATCCGGCTTTCTTT
-	TRBV5-1	-	TRBJ1-1	CASSTNPGPRLNTEAFF	TGCGCCAGCAGCACAAATCCGGGACCGCGGTTGAACACTGAAGCTTTCTTT
once	TRBV25-1	TRBD2	TRBJ2-5	CASSDGRARRYQETQYF	TGTGCCAGCAGTGATGGGAGGGCTAGAAGGTACCAAGAGACCCAGTACTTC
-	TRBV14	-	TRBJ2-7	CASSQKAGSAGEQYF	TGTGCCAGCAGCCAAAAAGCGGGTAGTGCTGGGGAGCAGTACTTC
-	TRBV4-1	-	TRBJ2-3	CASSQARDTQYF	TGCGCCAGCAGCCAAGCGAGGGATACGCAGTATTTT
-	TRBV29-1	-	TRBJ2-7	CSVEEGVRNEQYF	TGCAGCGTTGAAGAGGGGGTTAGAAACGAGCAGTACTTC
few	TRBV6-1	-	TRBJ1-2	CASFLETLYGYTF	TGTGCCAGTTTCCTCGAAACCCTTTATGGCTACACCTTC